This T cell receptor (beta chain) appears in the sequencing data of a study of blood T cell repertoires in COVID-19. Overall study context: Acute-phase and convalescent COVID-19 samples originated in the United States, Italy and Spain. The analysed material was cDNA or gDNA that came from T cells, B-cell-depleted T cells, or PBMCs.

Recruited during active infection, patients (from Seattle) were subsequently followed longitudinally. Per the study methods: Quantification of nucleated cells was approximated via reference gene primer amplification. Profiling relied on immunoSEQ multiplex PCR, and the TCRdb table lists in-frame clones only, not all of them. V and J calls and clone size come straight from that table; D and trimming were deduced from the DNA. The sample contains hundreds of thousands of clones, 86% of which appear only once. Germline V gene lookup returns CDR1 SGHDT and CDR2 YYEEEE. The CDR3 length is 15 residues. Trimming cost V 4 bases and J 4 bases; bases outside gene matches: 4.

Sequenced: peripheral blood. The receptor's source is a woman in her fifties or sixties with COVID-19, enrolled during active disease. This chain links TRBV5-6 with TRBJ2-3; 12 bases agree with TRBD1. Here the CDR3 reads CASSAGTGGADTQYF. Written as DNA, the CDR3 is TGTGCCAGCAGCGCCGGGACAGGGGGCGCAGATACGCAGTATTTT.